This T cell receptor beta chain is drawn from a study of OX40 agonist ivuxolimab in advanced cancers. A remark on this clone: Antigen unknown.

Points from the study as a whole: Antigen targets of the expanded peripheral T cells went undetermined.

Profiled with immunoSEQ multiplex PCR; TCRdb holds only in-frame clones, not every one. The sample holds around 92,000 clones, around 84% seen once. Specimen: CD4+ or CD8+ T cells sorted from blood, collected in a trial of the OX40 agonist ivuxolimab. The TCR was taken from an adult with an advanced solid tumor such as melanoma, head and neck, liver or kidney cancer.

The CDR3 DNA reads as TGTGCCAGCAGCTTAGATCAGGGCGGGGGGGCAAATGAGCAGTTCTTC. As protein: CASSLDQGGGANEQFF. The chain links TRBV11-2 to TRBJ2-1; TRBD2 agrees at 9 bases. J gave up 7 bases and V 0 bases, and 7 bases lay outside the gene matches. Looked up from germline, CDR1 is SGHAT and CDR2 is FQNNGV. This CDR3 comprises 16 residues.